Listed below are T cell receptor beta chains from one sample, sequenced in a study of blood T cell repertoires in COVID-19. Produced via immunoSEQ multiplex PCR; TCRdb's table is partial and in-frame only. Among some 70,000 clones listed, more than 80% were seen once. Material: peripheral blood. The receptors originated from a man aged 25 to 40 with acute or convalescent COVID-19. The CDR3 runs from the conserved cysteine through the conserved F or W. The D gene is left open where the match is weak. Clone sizes are given selectively: once, few, many, or a class where the clone is expanded.

d_call j_call v_call clone_size cdr3_aa cdr3_nt
TRBD1 TRBJ2-5 TRBV2 - CASSGGQGGETQYF TGTGCCAGCAGTGGGGGACAGGGTGGGGAGACCCAGTACTTC
- TRBJ1-2 TRBV24-1 - CATSDNNGRTRGYTF TGTGCCACCAGTGATAATAACGGTAGGACTCGCGGCTACACCTTC
- TRBJ2-6 TRBV18 - CASSPQGTGANVLTF TGTGCCAGCTCCCCCCAGGGGACTGGGGCCAACGTCCTGACTTTC
TRBD1 TRBJ2-7 TRBV27 few CASSLAGQGYEQYF TGTGCCAGCAGTTTAGCGGGACAGGGATACGAGCAGTACTTC
- TRBJ1-4 TRBV7-2 - CASSLGAGATTNEKLFF TGTGCCAGCAGCTTAGGGGCAGGGGCTACAACTAATGAAAAACTGTTTTTT
- TRBJ1-2 TRBV4-2 - CASSLRGGAQGYTF TGTGCCAGCAGCCTTAGGGGGGGGGCGCAAGGCTACACCTTC
TRBD1 TRBJ2-7 TRBV7-2 - CASSSTGGYEQYF TGTGCCAGCAGCTCGACAGGGGGCTACGAGCAGTACTTC
TRBD1 TRBJ1-5 TRBV15 - CATSRDLTGGMNLQPQHF TGTGCCACCAGCAGAGACCTAACAGGGGGGATGAACCTTCAGCCCCAGCATTTT
- TRBJ1-4 TRBV18 - CASSSGHDGEKLFF TGTGCCAGCTCATCCGGACACGACGGGGAAAAACTGTTTTTT
- TRBJ2-3 TRBV4-1 - CASSQDLQATSTDTQYF TGCGCCAGCAGCCAAGATCTACAGGCTACTAGCACAGATACGCAGTATTTT
- TRBJ1-2 TRBV6-1 - CASSETGQMGYFRGGGYTF TGTGCCAGCAGTGAAACCGGGCAGATGGGTTATTTCCGGGGAGGTGGCTACACCTTC
TRBD2 TRBJ2-1 TRBV5-6 few CASSSGLAGVEQFF TGTGCCAGCAGCTCGGGACTAGCGGGAGTTGAGCAGTTCTTC
- TRBJ2-6 TRBV6-4 - CASSAHRDSGANVLTF TGTGCCAGCAGTGCCCACAGGGACTCTGGGGCCAACGTCCTGACTTTC
- TRBJ1-6 TRBV28 few CASSYPDYNSPLHF TGTGCCAGCAGTTATCCAGACTATAATTCACCCCTCCACTTT
TRBD1 TRBJ2-2 TRBV9 - CASSAPGQAPGELFF TGTGCCAGCAGCGCCCCGGGACAGGCACCCGGGGAGCTGTTTTTT
- TRBJ2-1 TRBV10-3 - CAITSAQNNEQFF TGTGCCATAACATCCGCCCAAAACAATGAGCAGTTCTTC
TRBD2 TRBJ2-7 TRBV14 - CASSHPIRALRRTSGSYEQYF TGTGCCAGCAGCCACCCAATACGTGCTTTAAGGCGGACTAGCGGGAGCTACGAGCAGTACTTC
TRBD2 TRBJ2-1 TRBV6-5 - CASSYGGRMHNEQFF TGTGCCAGCAGTTACGGCGGGAGAATGCACAATGAGCAGTTCTTC
- TRBJ1-2 TRBV4-1 few CASSQALGAWDGYTF TGCGCCAGCAGCCAAGCACTGGGGGCCTGGGATGGCTACACCTTC
TRBD1 TRBJ1-6 TRBV27 - CASSNNRGNSPLHF TGTGCCAGCAGTAACAACAGGGGGAATTCACCCCTCCACTTT
- TRBJ1-1 TRBV30 - CAWASTGTEAFF TGTGCCTGGGCAAGCACGGGTACTGAAGCTTTCTTT
- TRBJ2-5 TRBV28 - CASSGIGETQYF TGTGCCAGCAGCGGGATCGGCGAGACCCAGTACTTC
TRBD1 TRBJ1-4 TRBV29-1 once CSVEESGGEKLFF TGCAGCGTTGAAGAGTCAGGGGGGGAAAAACTGTTTTTT
- TRBJ2-4 TRBV3-1/TRBV3-2 - CASSQVYGDLKNIQYF TGTGCCAGCAGCCAAGTCTACGGTGACTTGAAAAACATTCAGTACTTC
- TRBJ2-5 TRBV29-1 - CSVGRTASETQYF TGCAGCGTTGGTAGGACAGCTTCAGAGACCCAGTACTTC
TRBD1 TRBJ2-5 TRBV6-5 - CASILGQGWGGTQYF TGTGCCAGCATTCTGGGACAGGGATGGGGTGGGACCCAGTACTTC
- TRBJ2-6 TRBV27 - CASSSGSGANVLTF TGTGCCAGCAGTTCCGGGTCTGGGGCCAACGTCCTGACTTTC
- TRBJ2-1 TRBV15 - CATSRGVGVDEQFF TGTGCCACCAGCAGAGGGGTGGGAGTCGACGAGCAGTTCTTC
TRBD1 TRBJ1-5 TRBV15 once CATSIGTGNQPQHF TGTGCCACCAGCATCGGGACAGGCAATCAGCCCCAGCATTTT
TRBD1 TRBJ2-4 TRBV28 - CASGLNRDRPYF TGTGCCAGCGGCCTTAACCGGGACAGACCGTACTTC
TRBD1 TRBJ2-7 TRBV29-1 - CSVEDLRTGGTKQYF TGCAGCGTTGAAGATCTTAGGACAGGGGGCACTAAGCAGTACTTC
TRBD1 TRBJ2-7 TRBV2 - CASTRDRVSYEQYF TGTGCCAGCACTAGGGACAGGGTCTCCTACGAGCAGTACTTC
TRBD2 TRBJ2-7 TRBV5-1 - CASSSGTGRTSGTVLYEQYF TGCGCCAGCAGCTCGGGGACAGGTAGGACTAGCGGCACCGTTCTCTACGAGCAGTACTTC
TRBD1 TRBJ1-4 TRBV19 - CASSPPGTGIEKLFF TGTGCCAGTAGTCCGCCCGGGACAGGGATAGAAAAACTGTTTTTT
TRBD1 TRBJ1-2 TRBV2 - CASRGTANYGYTF TGTGCCAGCAGAGGGACAGCCAATTATGGCTACACCTTC
- TRBJ2-7 TRBV5-6 once CASTRGSSYEQYF TGTGCCAGCACCCGAGGGAGCTCCTACGAGCAGTACTTC
- TRBJ2-2 TRBV5-1 - CASSLLVAGNTGELFF TGCGCCAGCAGCTTGTTGGTCGCCGGTAACACCGGGGAGCTGTTTTTT
- TRBJ2-7 TRBV19 - CASSWGQGPIEQYF TGTGCCAGTAGTTGGGGGCAGGGGCCAATCGAGCAGTACTTC
- TRBJ2-1 TRBV24-1 - CATGPGGYLSYNEQFF TGTGCCACCGGGCCTGGGGGGTACCTCTCCTACAATGAGCAGTTCTTC
- TRBJ2-7 TRBV7-2 few CASSLGGYSYEQYF TGTGCCAGCAGCCTAGGCGGGTACTCCTACGAGCAGTACTTC
TRBD2 TRBJ2-3 TRBV7-2 - CASSPPGTSLPDTQYF TGTGCCAGCAGCCCCCCAGGGACTAGCCTCCCAGATACGCAGTATTTT
TRBD1 TRBJ2-5 TRBV2 once CASSPSGQGAAAQYF TGTGCCAGCAGTCCGTCGGGACAGGGGGCGGCCGCCCAGTACTTC
TRBD2 TRBJ2-1 TRBV9 once CATTGGIRDEQFF TGTGCCACCACGGGAGGGATCAGAGATGAGCAGTTCTTC
- TRBJ2-4 TRBV7-2 - CASSPQEGKNIQYF TGTGCCAGCAGCCCCCAGGAGGGCAAAAACATTCAGTACTTC
TRBD1 TRBJ1-4 TRBV19 - CASSSSGTAEKLFF TGTGCCAGTAGTTCATCCGGGACAGCTGAAAAACTGTTTTTT
TRBD2 TRBJ2-1 TRBV27 - CASRTPGLAHNEQFF TGTGCCAGCAGAACCCCGGGACTAGCGCACAATGAGCAGTTCTTC
TRBD1 TRBJ1-5 TRBV15 - CATRQGGSRDQPQHF TGTGCCACCCGACAGGGGGGATCTAGGGATCAGCCCCAGCATTTT
- TRBJ2-7 TRBV10-3 - CAINMGGPGTYEQYF TGTGCCATCAATATGGGGGGACCCGGGACCTACGAGCAGTACTTC
- TRBJ2-1 TRBV19 - CASSIRTLSYNEQFF TGTGCCAGTAGCATCCGGACTCTCTCCTACAATGAGCAGTTCTTC
TRBD1 TRBJ1-4 TRBV2 few CASRGTGFGEKLFF TGTGCCAGCAGAGGGACAGGGTTTGGTGAAAAACTGTTTTTT
TRBD1 TRBJ2-5 TRBV4-1 - CASSPTRDRGLETQYF TGCGCCAGCAGCCCAACCCGGGACAGGGGGCTTGAGACCCAGTACTTC
- TRBJ2-7 TRBV6-5 - CATGLYEQYF TGTGCCACGGGACTCTACGAGCAGTACTTC
- TRBJ2-7 TRBV2 - CASSEAAGTNYEQYF TGTGCCAGCAGTGAAGCTGCAGGGACAAACTACGAGCAGTACTTC
TRBD1 TRBJ2-7 TRBV4-2 - CASSQETGGAGYEQYF TGTGCCAGCAGCCAAGAAACAGGGGGCGCAGGGTACGAGCAGTACTTC
TRBD1 TRBJ1-5 TRBV28 - CASSGQGIRQPQHF TGTGCCAGCAGTGGACAGGGGATACGCCAGCCCCAGCATTTT
- TRBJ1-1 TRBV6-5 - CASGRARESTEAFF TGTGCCAGCGGCCGCGCTCGGGAGAGCACTGAAGCTTTCTTT
- TRBJ1-1 TRBV6-5 - CASSYGAGRHTEAFF TGTGCCAGCAGTTACGGGGCCGGACGCCACACTGAAGCTTTCTTT
TRBD1 TRBJ2-7 TRBV7-2 once CASSLSSGQGAYEQYF TGTGCCAGCAGCTTAAGTAGCGGACAGGGGGCCTACGAGCAGTACTTC
TRBD1 TRBJ2-7 TRBV27 - CASWDSHYEQYF TGTGCCAGTTGGGACAGTCACTACGAGCAGTACTTC